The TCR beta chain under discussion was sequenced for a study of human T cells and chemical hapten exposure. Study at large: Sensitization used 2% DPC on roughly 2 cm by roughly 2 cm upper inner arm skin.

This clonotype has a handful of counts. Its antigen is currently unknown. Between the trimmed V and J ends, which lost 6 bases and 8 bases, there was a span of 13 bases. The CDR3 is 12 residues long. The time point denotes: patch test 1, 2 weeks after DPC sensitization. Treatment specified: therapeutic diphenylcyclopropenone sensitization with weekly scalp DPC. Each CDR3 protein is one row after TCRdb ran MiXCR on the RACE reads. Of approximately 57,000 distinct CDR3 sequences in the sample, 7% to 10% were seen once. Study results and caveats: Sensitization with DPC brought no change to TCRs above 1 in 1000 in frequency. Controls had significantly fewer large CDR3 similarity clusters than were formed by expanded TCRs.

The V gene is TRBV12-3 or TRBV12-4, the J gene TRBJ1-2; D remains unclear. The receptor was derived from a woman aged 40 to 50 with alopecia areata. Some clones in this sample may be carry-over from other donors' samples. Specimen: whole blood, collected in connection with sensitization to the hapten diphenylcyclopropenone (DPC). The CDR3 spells CASSSRPWGYTF. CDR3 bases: TGTGCCAGCAGCTCGCGCCCCTGGGGCTACACCTTC.